A selection of T cell receptor beta chains follows, all from one sample in a study of blood T cell repertoires in COVID-19. Generated by immunoSEQ multiplex PCR, the TCRdb table keeps only in-frame clones and is missing some. Of 350,000 or so clones in the sample, about 87% were seen once. The sample consisted of peripheral blood. The receptors were sampled from a woman aged 30 to 39 with COVID-19, enrolled during active disease. Both conserved end residues are part of each CDR3. The D gene is left open where the match is weak. Expanded clones are given a class, and other clones once, few, many or no size at all.

v_call	d_call	j_call	clone_size	cdr3_aa	cdr3_nt
TRBV4-1	.	TRBJ2-1	.	CASSPWETYEQFF	TGCGCCAGCAGCCCGTGGGAGACTTATGAGCAGTTCTTC
TRBV6-6	TRBD1	TRBJ2-7	once	CASSPRGQGYEQYF	TGTGCCAGCAGCCCCAGGGGACAGGGATACGAGCAGTACTTC
TRBV5-1	TRBD2	TRBJ2-2	.	CASSLAPQGLAVNTGELFF	TGCGCCAGCAGCTTGGCCCCACAGGGACTAGCGGTGAACACCGGGGAGCTGTTTTTT
TRBV6-6	TRBD2	TRBJ2-7	.	CASSTRTSGYEQYF	TGTGCCAGCAGTACACGGACTAGCGGCTACGAGCAGTACTTC
TRBV3-1/TRBV3-2	.	TRBJ2-7	.	CASSQGQVGEQYF	TGTGCCAGCAGCCAGGGGCAGGTGGGGGAGCAGTACTTC
TRBV5-1	.	TRBJ2-7	.	CASSPQGSPYEQYF	TGCGCCAGCAGCCCGCAGGGCTCCCCCTACGAGCAGTACTTC
TRBV28	.	TRBJ2-7	once	CASSGSNHEQYF	TGTGCCAGTTCCGGGAGCAACCACGAGCAGTACTTC
TRBV3-1/TRBV3-2	.	TRBJ2-3	once	CASSQGPVVPQYF	TGTGCCAGCAGCCAAGGTCCCGTAGTTCCGCAGTATTTT
TRBV5-6	TRBD1	TRBJ2-5	.	CASSLGQGQTQYF	TGTGCCAGCAGCTTGGGACAGGGACAGACCCAGTACTTC
TRBV5-1	TRBD1	TRBJ2-7	.	CASSRDRATDEQYF	TGCGCCAGCAGCCGCGACAGGGCCACGGACGAGCAGTACTTC
TRBV5-1	TRBD1	TRBJ1-2	.	CASRGTAHGYTF	TGCGCCAGCAGGGGGACAGCCCATGGCTACACCTTC
TRBV9	TRBD1	TRBJ2-7	.	CASSPGDRGSHEQYF	TGTGCCAGCAGCCCCGGGGACAGGGGATCCCACGAGCAGTACTTC
TRBV10-1	.	TRBJ2-5	.	CASSDPGVLGTQYF	TGCGCCAGCAGTGATCCCGGGGTGCTCGGGACCCAGTACTTC
TRBV28	.	TRBJ1-6	few	CASSPRAGTGSPLHF	TGTGCCAGCAGCCCCAGGGCGGGAACGGGATCACCCCTCCACTTT
TRBV28	.	TRBJ2-2	.	CASTRAGELFF	TGTGCCAGCACCCGCGCCGGGGAGCTGTTTTTT
TRBV3-1/TRBV3-2	TRBD2	TRBJ2-3	once	CASSQVTSGTGTDTQYF	TGTGCCAGCAGCCAAGTTACTAGCGGGACGGGCACAGATACGCAGTATTTT
TRBV2	TRBD1	TRBJ1-2	.	CAKTGEPNYGYTF	TGTGCCAAGACAGGGGAACCTAACTATGGCTACACCTTC
TRBV9	.	TRBJ1-1	.	CASSVVLDNGYTEAFF	TGTGCCAGCAGCGTAGTATTGGACAACGGATACACTGAAGCTTTCTTT
TRBV4-2	TRBD1	TRBJ2-1	few	CASSRTGGWNEQFF	TGTGCCAGCAGCCGGACAGGGGGCTGGAATGAGCAGTTCTTC
TRBV28	TRBD1	TRBJ1-3	.	CASSRGTGGASGNTIYF	TGTGCCAGCAGTAGAGGGACAGGGGGCGCGTCTGGAAACACCATATATTTT
TRBV2	TRBD1	TRBJ2-7	.	CASTGQAYEQYF	TGTGCCAGCACCGGACAGGCCTACGAGCAGTACTTC
TRBV5-1	TRBD1	TRBJ1-2	.	CASSKTGASYGYTF	TGCGCCAGCAGCAAAACAGGGGCCTCCTATGGCTACACCTTC
TRBV4-3	TRBD2	TRBJ2-1	.	CASRISGMLQDEQFF	TGCGCCAGCAGGATCAGCGGGATGCTTCAGGATGAGCAGTTCTTC
TRBV19	.	TRBJ2-7	once	CASSKGWGEPYEQYF	TGTGCCAGTAGTAAGGGTTGGGGGGAACCCTACGAGCAGTACTTC
TRBV5-5	.	TRBJ2-3	.	CASSFIGEDTQYF	TGTGCCAGCAGCTTTATAGGAGAGGATACGCAGTATTTT
TRBV9	TRBD2	TRBJ2-1	few	CASSVDASGYNEQFF	TGTGCCAGCAGCGTAGATGCTAGCGGATACAATGAGCAGTTCTTC
TRBV24-1	.	TRBJ1-1	.	CATERTTVTEAFF	TGTGCCACCGAAAGAACCACAGTCACTGAAGCTTTCTTT
TRBV28	TRBD2	TRBJ2-7	.	CASRGGESYEQYF	TGTGCCAGCCGGGGGGGCGAGTCCTACGAGCAGTACTTC
TRBV1	.	TRBJ2-7	once	CTSSQDSLVLTYEQYF	TGCACCAGCAGCCAAGATTCACTAGTGCTCACCTACGAGCAGTACTTC
TRBV5-4	.	TRBJ2-1	.	CASSFVERDSDEQFF	TGTGCCAGCAGCTTTGTTGAACGGGACTCCGATGAGCAGTTCTTC
TRBV5-1	.	TRBJ2-7	.	CATGWSSYEQYF	TGCGCCACCGGCTGGAGCTCCTACGAGCAGTACTTC
TRBV19	TRBD1	TRBJ1-2	.	CASSARQGARDANYGYTF	TGTGCCAGTAGTGCCCGACAGGGGGCGCGAGATGCTAACTATGGCTACACCTTC
TRBV28	.	TRBJ1-5	.	CASSPPGLNQPQHF	TGTGCCAGCAGTCCCCCCGGACTGAATCAGCCCCAGCATTTT
TRBV7-9	TRBD1	TRBJ1-2	few	CASSLADRGRFGYTF	TGTGCCAGCAGCTTAGCCGACAGGGGGAGGTTTGGCTACACCTTC
TRBV28	.	TRBJ1-4	.	CASRKRAVDNEKLFF	TGTGCCTCACGAAAGAGGGCGGTTGATAACGAAAAACTGTTTTTT
TRBV3-1/TRBV3-2	.	TRBJ1-1	.	CASSHHPGTEAFF	TGTGCCAGCAGCCATCACCCGGGCACTGAAGCTTTCTTT
TRBV28	TRBD1	TRBJ2-1	.	CASSQTGSSYNEQFF	TGTGCCAGCAGTCAGACAGGGAGCTCCTACAATGAGCAGTTCTTC
TRBV28	TRBD1	TRBJ1-2	once	CASSFPGSGGYYGYTF	TGTGCCAGCAGTTTCCCCGGGTCAGGGGGATACTATGGCTACACCTTC
TRBV6-6	.	TRBJ1-2	.	CASSYGQSNYGYTF	TGTGCCAGCAGTTACGGACAAAGTAACTATGGCTACACCTTC
TRBV5-1	.	TRBJ2-3	.	CASSGDTSPGVVTQYF	TGCGCCAGCAGCGGGGACACCTCCCCCGGTGTAGTTACGCAGTATTTT